This TCR beta chain was identified in a study of blood T cell repertoires in COVID-19. V lost 6 bases to trimming and J lost 0 bases; unmatched junction nucleotides: 8. Germline V gene lookup returns CDR1 ENHRY and CDR2 SYGVKD. This CDR3 has 16 residues. In the original processing: The assay estimated nucleated cells by amplifying reference gene primers. Sequenced by immunoSEQ multiplex PCR; TCRdb stores in-frame clones only, minus some. V and J calls and clone size are as listed in that table; D and trimming were resolved from the DNA. The table includes over 20,000 clones, more than 75% detected once.

V usage is TRBV10-3 and J usage is TRBJ1-1, with 9 bases that match TRBD1. The receptor's source is a human donor with active COVID-19. The donor label of this sample is uncertain. The sequenced sample consisted of peripheral blood. CDR3 sequence: CAIRTTGGGLNTEAFF. CDR3 nucleotides: TGTGCCATCAGGACGACAGGGGGGGGCTTGAACACTGAAGCTTTCTTT.